These 2 T cell receptor beta chains share one sample of origin, sequenced in a study of cytomegalovirus exposure and HLA in healthy donors. Vbeta (60) and Jbeta (13) primers were used in the PCR. Using immunoSEQ multiplex PCR, the repertoire was profiled, and TCRdb retains in-frame clones only, with some absent. This table holds some 120,000 clones, around 82% found once. The specimen sequenced was PBMCs. The receptors were gathered from a man aged 50 to 59 in good health and CMV-seronegative.

The gene calls are TRBV5-1 and TRBJ2-7; D perhaps matches TRBD2 (5 bases). The V end lost 0 bases, the J end lost 0 bases, and 10 bases lay between the germline ends. This CDR3 comprises 15 residues. Germline V gives CDR1 SGHRS, CDR2 YFSETQ. CDR3 sequence: CASSLGGGSSYEQYF. CDR3 nucleotides: TGCGCCAGCAGCTTGGGTGGTGGGAGCTCCTACGAGCAGTACTTC.

The chain has TRBV10-2 and TRBJ2-1; maybe TRBD2 (6 bases). V was trimmed by 1 base and J by 5 bases, leaving 12 bases between them. CDR3 length equals 15 residues. Germline V gives CDR1 WSHSY, CDR2 SAAADI. The CDR3 is CASSEFSGPNNEQFF. CDR3 bases: TGCGCCAGCAGTGAGTTTAGCGGACCCAACAATGAGCAGTTCTTC.